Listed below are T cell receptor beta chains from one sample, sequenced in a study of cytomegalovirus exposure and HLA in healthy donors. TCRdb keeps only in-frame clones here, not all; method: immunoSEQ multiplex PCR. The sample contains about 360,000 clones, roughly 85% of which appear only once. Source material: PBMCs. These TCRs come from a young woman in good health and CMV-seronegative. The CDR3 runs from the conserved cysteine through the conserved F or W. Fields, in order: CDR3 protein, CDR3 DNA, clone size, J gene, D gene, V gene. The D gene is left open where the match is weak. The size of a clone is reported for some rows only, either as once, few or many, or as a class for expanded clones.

CDR3aa: CASSSVAGVKNEQFF
CDR3nt: TGTGCCAGCAGTTCCGTAGCGGGAGTTAAGAATGAGCAGTTCTTC
abundance: -
j_gene: TRBJ2-1
d_gene: TRBD2
v_gene: TRBV28

CDR3aa: CASSTRGTGELFF
CDR3nt: TGTGCCAGCAGCACCCGGGGGACCGGGGAGCTGTTTTTT
abundance: -
j_gene: TRBJ2-2
d_gene: -
v_gene: TRBV28

CDR3aa: CASSLRVQETQYF
CDR3nt: TGTGCCAGCAGCCTCCGGGTCCAAGAGACCCAGTACTTC
abundance: -
j_gene: TRBJ2-5
d_gene: -
v_gene: TRBV5-4

CDR3aa: CASSFRRDSTNEKLFF
CDR3nt: TGCGCCAGCAGCTTTCGGAGGGATTCAACAAATGAAAAACTGTTTTTT
abundance: -
j_gene: TRBJ1-4
d_gene: -
v_gene: TRBV5-1

CDR3aa: CAWTARTVYLGEQYF
CDR3nt: TGTGCCTGGACCGCCCGGACAGTCTATTTAGGCGAGCAGTACTTC
abundance: -
j_gene: TRBJ2-7
d_gene: -
v_gene: TRBV30

CDR3aa: CAIPDTEAFF
CDR3nt: TGTGCCATCCCAGACACTGAAGCTTTCTTT
abundance: -
j_gene: TRBJ1-1
d_gene: -
v_gene: TRBV7-9

CDR3aa: CASRDRGPNEQFF
CDR3nt: TGTGCCAGCCGGGACAGGGGGCCCAATGAGCAGTTCTTC
abundance: -
j_gene: TRBJ2-1
d_gene: TRBD1
v_gene: TRBV2

CDR3aa: CASIAPLAGVNYNEQFF
CDR3nt: TGTGCCAGCATAGCTCCACTAGCGGGGGTAAACTACAATGAGCAGTTCTTC
abundance: -
j_gene: TRBJ2-1
d_gene: TRBD2
v_gene: TRBV28

CDR3aa: CASLTGGNYGYTF
CDR3nt: TGTGCCTCTCTGACAGGGGGCAACTATGGCTACACCTTC
abundance: -
j_gene: TRBJ1-2
d_gene: TRBD1
v_gene: TRBV30

CDR3aa: CASSYSQGGYGYTF
CDR3nt: TGTGCCAGCAGTTACTCGCAGGGAGGCTATGGCTACACCTTC
abundance: -
j_gene: TRBJ1-2
d_gene: -
v_gene: TRBV6-5

CDR3aa: CASSWGGSYEQYF
CDR3nt: TGTGCCAGCAGCTGGGGGGGTAGCTACGAGCAGTACTTC
abundance: -
j_gene: TRBJ2-7
d_gene: TRBD2
v_gene: TRBV28

CDR3aa: CSVPGQGAYTEAFF
CDR3nt: TGCAGCGTCCCGGGACAGGGGGCGTACACTGAAGCTTTCTTT
abundance: -
j_gene: TRBJ1-1
d_gene: TRBD1
v_gene: TRBV29-1

CDR3aa: CASSQDLGRDNGYTF
CDR3nt: TGCGCCAGCAGCCAAGATCTAGGAAGGGACAACGGCTACACCTTC
abundance: -
j_gene: TRBJ1-2
d_gene: -
v_gene: TRBV4-1

CDR3aa: CASSHGGGKNLNTEAFF
CDR3nt: TGCGCCAGCAGCCATGGGGGGGGGAAGAACTTGAACACTGAAGCTTTCTTT
abundance: -
j_gene: TRBJ1-1
d_gene: -
v_gene: TRBV4-1

CDR3aa: CASSILEQYF
CDR3nt: TGTGCCAGTAGTATACTCGAGCAGTACTTC
abundance: -
j_gene: TRBJ2-7
d_gene: -
v_gene: TRBV19

CDR3aa: CASSQPRQGRNTEAFF
CDR3nt: TGCGCCAGCAGCCAGCCCCGACAGGGGCGGAACACTGAAGCTTTCTTT
abundance: -
j_gene: TRBJ1-1
d_gene: TRBD1
v_gene: TRBV4-1

CDR3aa: CATLGTGGVYEQYF
CDR3nt: TGCGCCACCCTCGGGACAGGGGGCGTTTACGAGCAGTACTTC
abundance: -
j_gene: TRBJ2-7
d_gene: TRBD1
v_gene: TRBV10-2

CDR3aa: CASSDGGSQAFF
CDR3nt: TGTGCCAGCAGTGACGGAGGTTCTCAAGCTTTCTTT
abundance: -
j_gene: TRBJ1-1
d_gene: -
v_gene: TRBV2

CDR3aa: CASSLQGSGNYGYTF
CDR3nt: TGTGCCAGCTCATTACAGGGGTCAGGCAACTATGGCTACACCTTC
abundance: few
j_gene: TRBJ1-2
d_gene: TRBD1
v_gene: TRBV18

CDR3aa: CASSGGTSGRFPYEQYF
CDR3nt: TGTGCCAGCAGTGGAGGGACTAGCGGGAGGTTCCCCTACGAGCAGTACTTC
abundance: -
j_gene: TRBJ2-7
d_gene: TRBD2
v_gene: TRBV6-1

CDR3aa: CASAWPLAEVNEQFF
CDR3nt: TGCGCCAGCGCTTGGCCCCTAGCGGAGGTCAATGAGCAGTTCTTC
abundance: -
j_gene: TRBJ2-1
d_gene: TRBD2
v_gene: TRBV5-1

CDR3aa: CASSLASNDDTQYF
CDR3nt: TGCGCCAGCAGCTTGGCTAGCAATGACGATACGCAGTATTTT
abundance: -
j_gene: TRBJ2-3
d_gene: -
v_gene: TRBV5-1

CDR3aa: CASSPGQGSSYEQYF
CDR3nt: TGTGCCAGCAGTCCCGGACAGGGATCTTCCTACGAGCAGTACTTC
abundance: -
j_gene: TRBJ2-7
d_gene: TRBD1
v_gene: TRBV11-1

CDR3aa: CASSSRALGSEAFF
CDR3nt: TGTGCCAGCAGTTCGAGGGCCCTCGGGTCTGAAGCTTTCTTT
abundance: -
j_gene: TRBJ1-1
d_gene: -
v_gene: TRBV6-5

CDR3aa: CASSLPQGTSIETQYF
CDR3nt: TGCGCCAGCAGCTTGCCCCAGGGGACTAGTATAGAGACCCAGTACTTC
abundance: -
j_gene: TRBJ2-5
d_gene: TRBD2
v_gene: TRBV5-1

CDR3aa: CASSFGTSHYEQYF
CDR3nt: TGTGCCAGCAGCTTCGGGACTAGCCACTACGAGCAGTACTTC
abundance: -
j_gene: TRBJ2-7
d_gene: TRBD2
v_gene: TRBV11-2

CDR3aa: CASRGTSGTDTQYF
CDR3nt: TGTGCCAGCAGGGGGACTAGCGGGACAGATACGCAGTATTTT
abundance: -
j_gene: TRBJ2-3
d_gene: TRBD2
v_gene: TRBV2

CDR3aa: CATRQQGAGETQYF
CDR3nt: TGTGCCACCAGACAACAGGGGGCCGGAGAGACCCAGTACTTC
abundance: -
j_gene: TRBJ2-5
d_gene: TRBD1
v_gene: TRBV15

CDR3aa: CASSVATRNQPQHF
CDR3nt: TGTGCCAGTAGTGTTGCAACGAGAAATCAGCCCCAGCATTTT
abundance: -
j_gene: TRBJ1-5
d_gene: -
v_gene: TRBV19

CDR3aa: CASSSTRMRIGELFF
CDR3nt: TGCGCCAGCAGCTCCACTAGGATGAGGATCGGGGAGCTGTTTTTT
abundance: -
j_gene: TRBJ2-2
d_gene: -
v_gene: TRBV5-1

CDR3aa: CASSSLGDRDQETQYF
CDR3nt: TGTGCCAGCAGTTCCTTGGGGGACAGGGATCAAGAGACCCAGTACTTC
abundance: -
j_gene: TRBJ2-5
d_gene: TRBD1
v_gene: TRBV28

CDR3aa: CASSQGSQNIQYF
CDR3nt: TGCGCCAGCAGCCAAGGTTCTCAAAACATTCAGTACTTC
abundance: -
j_gene: TRBJ2-4
d_gene: -
v_gene: TRBV4-1

CDR3aa: CASSLPGKSTDTQYF
CDR3nt: TGTGCCAGCAGCTTACCAGGGAAGAGCACAGATACGCAGTATTTT
abundance: -
j_gene: TRBJ2-3
d_gene: -
v_gene: TRBV7-2

CDR3aa: CASSARDRPLQETQYF
CDR3nt: TGTGCCAGCAGCGCCCGGGACAGACCACTCCAAGAGACCCAGTACTTC
abundance: -
j_gene: TRBJ2-5
d_gene: TRBD1
v_gene: TRBV9

CDR3aa: CACLGTGGPSTGELFF
CDR3nt: TGTGCCTGTTTGGGAACCGGGGGGCCGAGCACCGGGGAGCTGTTTTTT
abundance: -
j_gene: TRBJ2-2
d_gene: -
v_gene: TRBV30

CDR3aa: CASSRTVNTEAFF
CDR3nt: TGTGCCAGCAGCCGAACAGTGAACACTGAAGCTTTCTTT
abundance: -
j_gene: TRBJ1-1
d_gene: -
v_gene: TRBV13

CDR3aa: CASSLSGGEAFF
CDR3nt: TGTGCCAGCAGTTTATCGGGGGGTGAAGCTTTCTTT
abundance: -
j_gene: TRBJ1-1
d_gene: -
v_gene: TRBV27

CDR3aa: CAWSVRGINQPQHF
CDR3nt: TGTGCCTGGAGTGTACGCGGGATCAATCAGCCCCAGCATTTT
abundance: -
j_gene: TRBJ1-5
d_gene: -
v_gene: TRBV30

CDR3aa: CASSPRGIRVNTGELFF
CDR3nt: TGTGCCAGCAGCCCACGGGGTATTAGGGTCAACACCGGGGAGCTGTTTTTT
abundance: once
j_gene: TRBJ2-2
d_gene: -
v_gene: TRBV7-6

CDR3aa: CASRRRREVRKETQYF
CDR3nt: TGTGCCAGCAGGCGGCGGAGGGAGGTCCGAAAAGAGACCCAGTACTTC
abundance: -
j_gene: TRBJ2-5
d_gene: -
v_gene: TRBV27

CDR3aa: CASSLTGGNQPQHF
CDR3nt: TGTGCCAGCAGTTTAACAGGGGGCAATCAGCCCCAGCATTTT
abundance: -
j_gene: TRBJ1-5
d_gene: TRBD1
v_gene: TRBV28

CDR3aa: CASSAGGEQFF
CDR3nt: TGTGCCAGCAGTGCCGGGGGTGAGCAGTTCTTC
abundance: -
j_gene: TRBJ2-1
d_gene: -
v_gene: TRBV6-4

CDR3aa: CASSELEAYSGNTIYF
CDR3nt: TGTGCCAGCAGTGAATTGGAAGCGTACTCTGGAAACACCATATATTTT
abundance: -
j_gene: TRBJ1-3
d_gene: -
v_gene: TRBV2

CDR3aa: CASSPTGTKGNSPLHF
CDR3nt: TGTGCCAGCAGCCCTACCGGGACAAAGGGCAATTCACCCCTCCACTTT
abundance: -
j_gene: TRBJ1-6
d_gene: -
v_gene: TRBV13

CDR3aa: CASETGGRGYTF
CDR3nt: TGTGCCAGCGAAACAGGGGGACGGGGCTACACCTTC
abundance: -
j_gene: TRBJ1-2
d_gene: TRBD1
v_gene: TRBV7-9